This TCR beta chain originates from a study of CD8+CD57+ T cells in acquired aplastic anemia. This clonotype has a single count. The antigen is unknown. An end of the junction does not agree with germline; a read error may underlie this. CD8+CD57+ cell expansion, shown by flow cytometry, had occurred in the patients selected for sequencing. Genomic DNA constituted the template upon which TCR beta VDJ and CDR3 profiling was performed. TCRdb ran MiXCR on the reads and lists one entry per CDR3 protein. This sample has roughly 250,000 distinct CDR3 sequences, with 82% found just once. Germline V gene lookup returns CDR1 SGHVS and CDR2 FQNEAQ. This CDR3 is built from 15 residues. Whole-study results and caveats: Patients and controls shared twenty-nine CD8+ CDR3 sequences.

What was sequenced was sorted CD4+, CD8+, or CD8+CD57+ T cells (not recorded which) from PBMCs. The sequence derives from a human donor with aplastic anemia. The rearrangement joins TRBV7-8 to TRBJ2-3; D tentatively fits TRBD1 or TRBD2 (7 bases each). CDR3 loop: CASSPGGGPTATQYF. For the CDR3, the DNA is TGTGCCAGCAGCCCAGGGGGGGGTCCAACAGCTACGCAGTATTTT.